Described below is a single T cell receptor (beta chain) sequence and its context. Its specificity is not known. This sample was included in a study of early T cells in non-severe SARS-CoV-2 infection. Turning to the study itself: Chains were unpaired, as sequencing was done on bulk RNA from unsorted whole blood.

This CDR3 has 15 amino acids. The germline gives CDR1 LNHNV, CDR2 YYDKDF (reference sequence). V was clipped by 0 bases and J by 3 bases, with 12 bases between them. Study results and caveats: VDJdb matching favored anti-spike CD8 responses, missing private and CD4 specificities.

Individual cDNA molecules received unique molecular identifiers during library preparation. From the 5' RACE reads, TCRdb called clonotypes with MiXCR, one entry per CDR3 protein. This sample has over 80,000 distinct CDR3 sequences, with about 12% found just once. The chain carries TRBV15 and TRBJ2-7, with a tentative D call TRBD1 (6 bases). This sequence was found in an adult who was a healthcare worker with PCR-confirmed SARS-CoV-2 infection or an uninfected control (not recorded which). This material consisted of whole blood, taken at baseline. CDR3 DNA sequence: TGTGCCACCAGCAGAGAAGGGGACATCGGCTACGAGCAGTACTTC. Protein sequence: CATSREGDIGYEQYF.